This TCR beta chain was recovered during a study of regulatory T cells in long-lasting Graves disease. Study findings and constraints: Shared public clonotypes totalled 2,741 in persistent patients, compared with around 930 in new patients.

The CDR3 spans 12 residues. Trimming stripped 3 bases from V and 8 bases from J, with 8 bases between. Investigators prepared the TCR beta libraries by applying iRepertoire HTBI primers and Arm-PCR of CDR3 regions. TCRdb reprocessed the multiplex PCR reads via MiXCR and lists one record per CDR3 protein. This table has roughly 530,000 distinct CDR3 sequences, about 15% appearing once. This clonotype came up many times. What it binds is unknown. As to time point: newly diagnosed GD, antithyroid drugs for less than 3 months. RNA isolated from PBMCs was used to make the TCR library. This sample also belongs to another study, concerning T cells in Graves' hyperthyroidism and ophthalmopathy.

This sequence was found in a woman aged 40 to 65 with Graves disease. The chain employs TRBV12-3 or TRBV12-4 and TRBJ1-3; perhaps TRBD1 as D (5 bases). This specimen consisted of peripheral blood mononuclear cells (PBMCs), obtained at new diagnosis, from a patient treated with antithyroid drugs. CDR3 sequence: CASSFRGYTIYF. DNA for the CDR3: TGTGCCAGCAGTTTTAGGGGATACACCATATATTTT.